This T cell receptor beta chain stems from a study of CD8 T cells in ankylosing spondylitis. The CDR3 contains 13 residues. The V end was cut by 5 bases, the J end by 6 bases, with 11 bases between. Germline loops: CDR1 MNHNY, CDR2 SVGAGI (reference sequence). The TCR beta libraries were generated through quantitative 5'-RACE incorporating molecular barcodes. TCRdb itself ran the 5' RACE reads through MiXCR, one entry per CDR3 protein. The sample carries some 800,000 distinct CDR3 sequences, 10% to 15% recorded once. About this clonotype itself: Its antigen is not identified.

Study-wide results and limits: In ankylosing spondylitis patients, matched synovial fluid reportedly showed significant enrichment of disease-linked clones. Typical of ankylosing spondylitis blood, it appeared, was a TCR beta motif of eight highly homologous variants.

This TCR was recovered from a male donor with ankylosing spondylitis. The J gene is TRBJ1-5, the V gene TRBV6-6; no clear D gene. Sequenced input: blood, either unsorted or a sorted T cell fraction (not recorded which). CDR3 loop: CASSTTRVQPQHF. Written as DNA, the CDR3 is TGTGCCAGCAGTACCACAAGGGTTCAGCCCCAGCATTTT.